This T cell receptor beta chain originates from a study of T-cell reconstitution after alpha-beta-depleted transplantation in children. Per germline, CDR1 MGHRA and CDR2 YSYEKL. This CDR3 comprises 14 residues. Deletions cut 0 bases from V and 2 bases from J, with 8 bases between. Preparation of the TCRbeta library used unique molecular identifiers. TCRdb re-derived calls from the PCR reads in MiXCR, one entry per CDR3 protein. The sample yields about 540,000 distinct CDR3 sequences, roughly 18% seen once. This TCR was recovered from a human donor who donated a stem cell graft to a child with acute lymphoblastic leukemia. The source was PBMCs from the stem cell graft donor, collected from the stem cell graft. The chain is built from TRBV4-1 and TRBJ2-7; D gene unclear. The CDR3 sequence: CASSQDSLTYEQYF. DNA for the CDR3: TGCGCCAGCAGCCAAGACAGTTTAACCTACGAGCAGTACTTC.